This TCR beta chain is drawn from a study of cytomegalovirus exposure and HLA in healthy donors. This PCR relied on a set of 60 Vbeta primers and 13 Jbeta primers. Only in-frame clones appear in the TCRdb table, and some are missing; sequencing was by immunoSEQ multiplex PCR. The top ten clones hold 3% to 4.5% of a sample with 100,000 to 150,000 clones, about 68% of them seen once. On this clone itself: Antigen specificity is unknown.

Study findings and constraints: Most subjects had HLA-A and HLA-B alleles reportedly predicted accurately by TCR beta sequences. HLA alleles were associated with 16,000 or so TCR beta sequences in a later analysis at 0.05 false discovery rate.

The CDR3 consists of 20 residues. With 0 bases clipped from V and 0 bases from J, the junction kept 14 bases outside the gene matches. The germline gives CDR1 SGDLS, CDR2 YYNGEE. The receptor comes from a man in his forties in good health and CMV-seropositive. The chain is built from TRBV9 and TRBJ1-3, with TRBD1 matching over 8 bases. Specimen: PBMCs. In DNA form, the CDR3 reads TGTGCCAGCAGCGTAGAGGGGACAGGCATTCTTCTACCCTCTGGAAACACCATATATTTT. It codes for CASSVEGTGILLPSGNTIYF.